This TCR beta chain was observed in a study of memory CD4+ T cells and cytomegalovirus serostatus. Overall study findings and caveats: A US-trained random forest predicted CMV serostatus with median AUC around 0.9.

The sort gate was single viable CD3+CD4+CD8-CD45RO+ cells for memory CD4+ T cells. Assay used: immunoSEQ multiplex PCR; TCRdb lists only in-frame clones, some missing. The sample holds tens of thousands of clones, around 76% seen once. About this clone itself: Its antigen is not known.

The V end was cut by 5 bases, the J end by 3 bases, with 9 bases between. CDR1 SGHNT and CDR2 YENEEA come from the germline V gene. There are 13 residues in the CDR3. The chain is built from TRBV11-3 and TRBJ2-3; D unresolved. Material for sequencing was memory CD4+ T cells from blood. The sequence came from an adult in good health and CMV-seropositive. This CDR3 reads CASSRAGTDTQYF. The CDR3 bases are TGTGCCAGCAGCCGAGCAGGAACAGATACGCAGTATTTT.